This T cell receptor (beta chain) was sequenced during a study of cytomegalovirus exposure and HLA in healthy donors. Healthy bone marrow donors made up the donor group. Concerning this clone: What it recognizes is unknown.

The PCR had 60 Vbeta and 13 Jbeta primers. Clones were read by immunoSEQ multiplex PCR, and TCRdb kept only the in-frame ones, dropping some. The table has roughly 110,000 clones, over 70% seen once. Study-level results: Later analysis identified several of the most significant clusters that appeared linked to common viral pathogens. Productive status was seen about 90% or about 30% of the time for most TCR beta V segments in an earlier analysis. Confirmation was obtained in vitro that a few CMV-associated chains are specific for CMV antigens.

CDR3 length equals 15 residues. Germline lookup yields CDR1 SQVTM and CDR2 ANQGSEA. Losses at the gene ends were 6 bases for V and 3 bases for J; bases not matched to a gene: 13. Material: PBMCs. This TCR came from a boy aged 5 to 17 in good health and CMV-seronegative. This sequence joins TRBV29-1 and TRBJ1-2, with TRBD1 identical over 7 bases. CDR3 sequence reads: CSVLSWDSLYYGYTF. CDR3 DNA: TGCAGCGTCTTATCATGGGACAGCCTTTACTATGGCTACACCTTC.